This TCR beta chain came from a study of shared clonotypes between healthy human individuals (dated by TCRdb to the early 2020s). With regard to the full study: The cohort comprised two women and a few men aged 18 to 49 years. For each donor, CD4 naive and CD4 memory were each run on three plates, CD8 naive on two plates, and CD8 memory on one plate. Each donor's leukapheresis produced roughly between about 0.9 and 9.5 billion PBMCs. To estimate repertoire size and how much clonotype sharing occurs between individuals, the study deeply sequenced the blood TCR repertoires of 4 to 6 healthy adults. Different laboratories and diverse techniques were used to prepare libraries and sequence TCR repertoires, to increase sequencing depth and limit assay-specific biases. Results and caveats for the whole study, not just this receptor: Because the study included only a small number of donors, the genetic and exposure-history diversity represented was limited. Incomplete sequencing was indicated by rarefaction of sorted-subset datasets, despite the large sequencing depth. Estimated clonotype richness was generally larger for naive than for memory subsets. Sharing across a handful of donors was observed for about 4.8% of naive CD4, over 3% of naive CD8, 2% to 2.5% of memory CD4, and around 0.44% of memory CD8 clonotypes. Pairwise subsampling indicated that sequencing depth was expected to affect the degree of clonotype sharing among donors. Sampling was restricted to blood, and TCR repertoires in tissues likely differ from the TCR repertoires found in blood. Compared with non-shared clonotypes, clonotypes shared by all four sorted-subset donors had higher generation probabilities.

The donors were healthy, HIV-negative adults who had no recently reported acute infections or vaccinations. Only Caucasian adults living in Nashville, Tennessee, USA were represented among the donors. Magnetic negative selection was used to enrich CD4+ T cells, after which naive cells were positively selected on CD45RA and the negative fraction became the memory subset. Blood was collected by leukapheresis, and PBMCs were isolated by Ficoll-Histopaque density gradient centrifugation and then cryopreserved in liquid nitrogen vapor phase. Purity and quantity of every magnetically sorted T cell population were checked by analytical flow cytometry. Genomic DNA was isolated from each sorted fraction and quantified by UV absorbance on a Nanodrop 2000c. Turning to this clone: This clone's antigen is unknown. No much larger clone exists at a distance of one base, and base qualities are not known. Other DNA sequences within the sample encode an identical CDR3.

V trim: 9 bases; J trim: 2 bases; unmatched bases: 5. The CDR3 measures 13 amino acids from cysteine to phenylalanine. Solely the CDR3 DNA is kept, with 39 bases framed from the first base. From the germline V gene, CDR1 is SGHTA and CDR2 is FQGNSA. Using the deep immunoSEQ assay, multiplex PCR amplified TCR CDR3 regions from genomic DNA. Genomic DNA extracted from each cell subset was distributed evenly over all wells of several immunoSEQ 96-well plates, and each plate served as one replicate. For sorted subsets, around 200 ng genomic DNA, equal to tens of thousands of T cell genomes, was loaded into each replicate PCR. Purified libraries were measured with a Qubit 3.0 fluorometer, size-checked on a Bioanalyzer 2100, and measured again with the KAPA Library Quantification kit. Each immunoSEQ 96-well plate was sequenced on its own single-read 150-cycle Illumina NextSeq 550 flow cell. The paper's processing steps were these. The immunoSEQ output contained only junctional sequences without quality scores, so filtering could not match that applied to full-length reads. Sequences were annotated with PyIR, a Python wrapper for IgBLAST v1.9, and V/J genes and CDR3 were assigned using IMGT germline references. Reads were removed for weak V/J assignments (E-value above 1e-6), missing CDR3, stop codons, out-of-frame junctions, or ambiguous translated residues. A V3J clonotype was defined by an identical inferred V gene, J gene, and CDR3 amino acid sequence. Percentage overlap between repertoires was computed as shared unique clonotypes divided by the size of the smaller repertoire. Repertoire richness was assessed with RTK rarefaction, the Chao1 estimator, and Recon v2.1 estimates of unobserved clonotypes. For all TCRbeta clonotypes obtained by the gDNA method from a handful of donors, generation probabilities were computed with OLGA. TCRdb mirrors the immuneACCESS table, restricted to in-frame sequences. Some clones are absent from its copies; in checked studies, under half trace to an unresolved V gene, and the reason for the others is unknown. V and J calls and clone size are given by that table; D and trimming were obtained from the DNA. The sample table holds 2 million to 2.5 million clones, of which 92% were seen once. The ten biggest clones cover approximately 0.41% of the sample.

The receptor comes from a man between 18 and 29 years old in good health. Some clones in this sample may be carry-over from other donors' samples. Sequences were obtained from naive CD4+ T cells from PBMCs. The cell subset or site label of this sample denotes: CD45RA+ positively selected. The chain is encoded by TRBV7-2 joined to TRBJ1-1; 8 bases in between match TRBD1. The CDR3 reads CASSSGGNTEAFF. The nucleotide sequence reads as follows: TGTGCCAGTTCTTCAGGGGGCAACACTGAAGCTTTCTTT. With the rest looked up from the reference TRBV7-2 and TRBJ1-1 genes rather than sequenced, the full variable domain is GAGVSQSPSNKVTEKGKDVELRCDPISGHTALYWYRQSLGQGLEFLIYFQGNSAPDKSGLPSDRFSAERTGGSVSTLTIQRTQQEDSAVYLCASSSGGNTEAFFGQGTRLTVV.